This T cell receptor (beta chain) was recorded in a study of CD8+CD57+ T cells in acquired aplastic anemia. The germline V gene has CDR1 KGHSH and CDR2 LQKENI. CDR3 size: 13 residues. The germline V and J ends were trimmed by 6 bases and 7 bases, with 15 bases remaining between them. Profiles of TCR beta VDJ and CDR3 were generated from a genomic DNA template. TCRdb reprocessed the reads with MiXCR, giving one entry per CDR3 protein. The sample has approximately 120,000 distinct CDR3 sequences; nearly 40% are singletons. All sequencing subjects had displayed CD8+CD57+ cell expansion on flow cytometry.

The clonotype was recovered from a human donor with aplastic anemia. V usage is TRBV18 and J usage is TRBJ1-1, with unresolved D. Sequences were obtained from sorted CD4+, CD8+, or CD8+CD57+ T cells (not recorded which) from PBMCs. CDR3 residues: CASSEDGGVEAFF. DNA of the CDR3: TGTGCCAGCTCCGAGGACGGAGGAGTTGAAGCTTTCTTT. The entire variable domain, with the rest obtained from reference TRBV18 and TRBJ1-1, is as follows: NAGVMQNPRHLVRRRGQEARLRCSPMKGHSHVYWYRQLPEEGLKFMVYLQKENIIDESGMPKERFSAEFPKEGPSILRIQQVVRGDSAAYFCASSEDGGVEAFFGQGTRLTVV.